These 16 T cell receptor beta chains were all obtained from the same sample, sequenced in a study of identical twins. TCRdb ran MiXCR on the 5' RACE reads and lists one entry per CDR3 protein. The table has about 690,000 distinct CDR3 sequences, 21% seen once. These sequences were also reported in another study, on T cells expressing NK-cell markers.

The material sequenced was PBMCs. The receptors come from a woman between 18 and 29 years old in good health.

The rearrangement joins TRBV29-1 to TRBJ2-1; D uncertain. Germline values: CDR1 SQVTM, CDR2 ANQGSEA. CDR3 length: 12 amino acids. Deletions cut 4 bases from V and 4 bases from J, with 8 bases between. The CDR3 here is CSVVMRYNEQFF. In DNA, the CDR3 is TGCAGCGTTGTAATGAGGTACAATGAGCAGTTCTTC.

This clonotype was observed a few times. The chain has TRBV5-1 and TRBJ2-7; D gene unclear. This CDR3 spans 13 amino acids. Germline V gene sequence: CDR1 SGHRS, CDR2 YFSETQ. Trimming cost V 4 bases and J 6 bases, with 14 bases left between them. CDR3 amino acids: CASSKTGLREQYF. The CDR3, as DNA: TGCGCCAGCAGCAAAACGGGCCTACGCGAGCAGTACTTC. The full variable domain, its missing parts supplied by reference TRBV5-1 and TRBJ2-7, is KAGVTQTPRYLIKTRGQQVTLSCSPISGHRSVSWYQQTPGQGLQFLFEYFSETQRNKGNFPGRFSGRQFSNSRSEMNVSTLELGDSALYLCASSKTGLREQYFGPGTRLTVT.

The chain links TRBV10-3 to TRBJ2-7, with D perhaps TRBD1 or TRBD2 (6 bases each). CDR1 and CDR2 (germline): ENHRY, SYGVKD. CDR3 length: 14 amino acids. Deletions cut 2 bases from V and 4 bases from J, with 12 bases between. The CDR3 is CAISERGAQYEQYF. The CDR3 DNA follows: TGTGCCATCAGTGAGAGGGGGGCCCAATACGAGCAGTACTTC.

The chain couples TRBV19 to TRBJ1-2; D gene uncertain. V gave up 4 bases and J gave up 1 base, with 13 bases separating them. The germline gives CDR1 LNHDA, CDR2 SQIVND (reference sequence). CDR3 size: 15 residues. The CDR3, as DNA: TGTGCCAGTAGTAGGGGAAGCGGGGATAACTATGGCTACACCTTC. Amino acids: CASSRGSGDNYGYTF.

This clonotype was detected only a few times. V is TRBV5-4 and J is TRBJ1-2; D gene unclear. V gave up 0 bases and J gave up 6 bases, with 12 bases separating them. The CDR3 is 14 residues long. Germline V CDR1 and CDR2: SGHNT, YYREEE (reference sequence). CDR3 DNA sequence: TGTGCCAGCAGCTTGGCGGAAGCGGACGATGGCTACACCTTC. It codes for CASSLAEADDGYTF.

This chain connects TRBV20-1 to TRBJ2-7; 13 bases agree with TRBD2. V dropped 5 bases and J dropped 6; count of bases not matched to a gene: 7. Germline CDR1 DFQATT, CDR2 SNEGSKA (reference sequence). CDR3 length: 14 amino acids. CDR3 in amino acids: CSARGLAGNGEQYF. CDR3 bases: TGCAGTGCTCGGGGACTAGCGGGGAACGGCGAGCAGTACTTC.

The chain is built from TRBV6-1 and TRBJ2-1; D unresolved. Trimming stripped 6 bases from V and 6 bases from J, with 24 bases between. This CDR3 region has 17 residues. Germline V gives CDR1 MNHNS, CDR2 SASEGT. CDR3 loop: CASSAPPYSWLSNEQFF. The CDR3 DNA reads as TGTGCCAGCAGCGCCCCCCCTTATAGTTGGCTAAGCAATGAGCAGTTCTTC.

The chain employs TRBV5-8 and TRBJ2-5, with TRBD1 identical over 8 bases. The V gene's germline CDR1 is SGHTS and CDR2 YDEGEE. Trimming at V came to 5 bases and at J to 2 bases, leaving 8 bases not matched to a gene. CDR3 size: 15 residues. In DNA, the CDR3 is TGTGCCAGCAGGCCATCCCGGGACAGGCAAGAGACCCAGTACTTC. Its translation: CASRPSRDRQETQYF. Using reference TRBV5-8 and TRBJ2-5 for the parts outside the CDR3, the full variable domain is EAGVTQSPTHLIKTRGQQATLRCSPISGHTSVYWYQQALGLGLQFLLWYDEGEERNRGNFPPRFSGRQFPNYSSELNVNALELEDSALYLCASRPSRDRQETQYFGPGTRLLVL.

Many counts were recorded for this clonotype. The chain links TRBV19 to TRBJ1-5, with a tentative D call TRBD1 (5 bases). Germline CDR1 LNHDA, CDR2 SQIVND (reference sequence). Trimming removed 3 bases from V and 5 bases from J, with 14 bases in between. The CDR3 sequence is 15 residues long. CDR3 DNA: TGTGCCAGTAGTATTAGGTCCAGGGTATATCAGCCCCAGCATTTT. Amino acids: CASSIRSRVYQPQHF.

This clonotype was observed at least ten times. The V and J genes are TRBV24-1 and TRBJ2-3; D is unresolved. The CDR3 totals 15 residues. V lost 2 bases and J 2 bases, leaving 10 bases between the germline ends. Germline-derived CDR1 and CDR2 are KGHDR and SFDVKD. The CDR3 nucleotides read TGTGCCACCAGTGATTCGCACCTGCTCACAGATACGCAGTATTTT. Its protein product is CATSDSHLLTDTQYF.

The chain recombines TRBV20-1 with TRBJ2-6; 7 bases line up with TRBD1. Germline values: CDR1 DFQATT, CDR2 SNEGSKA (reference sequence). V lost 6 bases and J lost 0; bases outside the gene matches: 11. The length of the CDR3 is 17 residues. CDR3 nucleotide sequence: TGCAGTGCGTCGGACCACAGGGGCCACTCTGGGGCCAACGTCCTGACTTTC. Encoded protein: CSASDHRGHSGANVLTF.

The rearrangement links TRBV15 to TRBJ2-7; 8 nucleotides match TRBD2. Germline lookup yields CDR1 LNHNV and CDR2 YYDKDF (reference sequence). CDR3 length equals 15 residues. Germline trimming cut 1 base from V and 1 base from J; bases unmatched to any gene: 3. In DNA, the CDR3 is TGTGCCACCAGCAGAGGAGCGGGAGCGTCCTACGAGCAGTACTTC. This encodes CATSRGAGASYEQYF.

The chain joins TRBV5-1 to TRBJ1-2; D possibly corresponds to TRBD1 (5 bases). With 0 bases removed from V and 5 bases from J, the gap between germline ends came to 14 bases. CDR1 and CDR2 from the germline V gene are SGHRS and YFSETQ. The CDR3 consists of 15 residues. The CDR3: CASSLDTGPGYGYTF. The CDR3 DNA reads as TGCGCCAGCAGCTTGGATACGGGGCCTGGGTATGGCTACACCTTC. The full variable domain, its missing parts supplied by reference TRBV5-1 and TRBJ1-2, is KAGVTQTPRYLIKTRGQQVTLSCSPISGHRSVSWYQQTPGQGLQFLFEYFSETQRNKGNFPGRFSGRQFSNSRSEMNVSTLELGDSALYLCASSLDTGPGYGYTFGSGTRLTVV.

The chain carries TRBV4-1 and TRBJ2-7; 9 nucleotides match TRBD2. The CDR3 length is 17 residues. Trimming at V came to 4 bases and at J to 2 bases, leaving 12 bases not matched to a gene. Germline loops: CDR1 MGHRA, CDR2 YSYEKL. The CDR3 region is CASSPFGSSGRTYEQYF. Written as DNA, the CDR3 is TGCGCCAGCAGCCCCTTCGGGAGTAGCGGGAGAACCTACGAGCAGTACTTC.

CDR3 amino acids: CASSQSAGGYYEQFF. Written as DNA, the CDR3 is TGCGCCAGCAGCCAATCGGCCGGCGGGTATTATGAGCAGTTCTTC. This chain connects TRBV4-3 to TRBJ2-1; D possibly corresponds to TRBD2 (5 bases). Germline loops: CDR1 LGHNA, CDR2 YSLEER. CDR3 length equals 15 residues. V was cut by 2 bases and J by 8 bases, with 16 bases left in between.

The chain uses TRBV12-3 or TRBV12-4 and TRBJ2-1; 11 bases map to TRBD1. CDR3 size: 16 residues. V shed 3 bases, J shed 6 bases, and the junction held 7 bases outside the gene matches. Here the CDR3 DNA reads TGTGCCAGCAGTTTTTGGGTGGGGACAGGGGGCAATGAGCAGTTCTTC. Residues: CASSFWVGTGGNEQFF.